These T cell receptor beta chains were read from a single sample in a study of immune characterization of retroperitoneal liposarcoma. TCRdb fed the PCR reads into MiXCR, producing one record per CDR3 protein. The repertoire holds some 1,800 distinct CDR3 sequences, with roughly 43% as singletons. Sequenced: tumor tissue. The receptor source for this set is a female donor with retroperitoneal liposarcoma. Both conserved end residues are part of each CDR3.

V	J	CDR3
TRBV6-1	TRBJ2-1	CASSEGAGGSSYNEQFF
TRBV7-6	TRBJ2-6	CASSSGTGGSGANVLTF
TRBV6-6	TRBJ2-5	CASSYSVSGRAFETQYF
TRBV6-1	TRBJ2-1	CASSERPGLEGEQFF
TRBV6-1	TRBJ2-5	CASSEGQLNEQYF
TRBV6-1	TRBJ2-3	CASNSLAGGNTDTQYF
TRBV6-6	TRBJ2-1	CASSYRTGGGGYNEQFF
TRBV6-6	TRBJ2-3	CASSYIAGTADTQYF
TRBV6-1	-	CASSEERDSYNEQYF
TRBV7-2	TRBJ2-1	CASSLGAPGGGYEQFF
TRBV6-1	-	CASSQAGESNEQFF
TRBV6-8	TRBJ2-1	CASSQNREGSSYNEQFF
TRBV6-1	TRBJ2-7	CASSKAQGEQYF
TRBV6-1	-	CASTPTSDPYEQYF
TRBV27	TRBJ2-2	CASSLSGELFF
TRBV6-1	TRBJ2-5	CASTRDNEQYF
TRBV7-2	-	CVSSFFRTDSYEQFF
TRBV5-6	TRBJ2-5	CASSSIRDDPYQETQYF
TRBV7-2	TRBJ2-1	CASSLRFGPRYEQFF
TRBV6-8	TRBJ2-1	CASSYADFRWNEQFF
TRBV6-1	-	CASSDRVEGLYEQYF
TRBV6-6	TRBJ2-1	CASIDGGAGTQETQFF
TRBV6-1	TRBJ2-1	CASRNPGLHNEEFF
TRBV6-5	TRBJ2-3	CASSYSGLRGTDTQYF
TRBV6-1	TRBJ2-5	CANRQYPQETQYF
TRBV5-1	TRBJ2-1	CASSLEGPYNEQFF
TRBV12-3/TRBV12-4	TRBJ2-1	CASSLGPLAGVSPNEQFF
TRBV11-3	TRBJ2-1	CASSPIAGIYNEQFF
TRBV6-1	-	CASSELVSEQFF
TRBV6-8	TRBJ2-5	CASKDQALGPVEQYF
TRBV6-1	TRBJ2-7	CASSDGLTGDHEQYF
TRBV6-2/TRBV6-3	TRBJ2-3	CASSYTETDTQYF
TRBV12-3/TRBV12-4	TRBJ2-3	CASSLGQGAGGTDTQYF
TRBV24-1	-	CATSAGTTNNEQYF
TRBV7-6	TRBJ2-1	CASSPGDYEQFF
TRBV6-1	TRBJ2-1	CASSTWGEQFF
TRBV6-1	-	CASSWGIRETQFF
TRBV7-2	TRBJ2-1	CASSRALAGVNEQFF
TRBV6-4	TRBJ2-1	CASSDSTSYNEQFF
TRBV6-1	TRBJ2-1	CASSTQSGTSIYNEQFF
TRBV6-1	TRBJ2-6	CASRLGGGANVLTF
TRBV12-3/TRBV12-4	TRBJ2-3	CASSSDQAPRADTQYF
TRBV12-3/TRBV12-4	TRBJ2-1	CASSSWTSNSEQFF
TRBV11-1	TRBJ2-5	CASSLGQGKGETQYF